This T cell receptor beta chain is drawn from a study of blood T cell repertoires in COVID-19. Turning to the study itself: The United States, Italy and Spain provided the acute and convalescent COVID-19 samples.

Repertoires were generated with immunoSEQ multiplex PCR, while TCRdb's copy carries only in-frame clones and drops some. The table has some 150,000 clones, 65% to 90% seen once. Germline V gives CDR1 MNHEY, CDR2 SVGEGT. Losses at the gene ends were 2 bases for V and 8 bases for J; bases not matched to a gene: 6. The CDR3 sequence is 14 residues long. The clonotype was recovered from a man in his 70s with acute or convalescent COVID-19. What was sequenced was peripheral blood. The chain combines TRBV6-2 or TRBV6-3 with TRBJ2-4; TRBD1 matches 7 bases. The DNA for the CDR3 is TGTGCCAGCAGTTACGGGAGAACAGGGGACATTCAGTACTTC. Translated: CASSYGRTGDIQYF.